The clone carrying this T cell receptor (beta chain) has a handful of counts. Its specificity is unknown. Per germline, CDR1 SGHTA and CDR2 FQGNSA. CDR3 length equals 14 residues. The V segment lost 0 bases and the J segment 5 bases; nucleotides outside the gene matches: 3. The sample comes from a study of naive and memory T cell subsets. Notes on the study in general: Possibly reflecting memory cells re-expressing CD45RA, a few larger clonotypes occurred in naive repertoires, especially CD8. TCR abundance followed a power law differing between naive and memory subsets.

After CD4 positive bead selection, the CD4-negative fraction gave CD8 T cells. Both TRBC1 and TRBC2 were covered by a beta constant-region primer of two equimolar oligonucleotides. Nested alpha and beta constant-region primers with the SP2 primer drove four PCR rounds on ligated cDNA. A single record per CDR3 protein comes from TCRdb applying MiXCR to the UMI-ligation and nested PCR reads. The table records over 80,000 distinct CDR3 sequences, roughly 12% of them present only once. This sequence was found in a human donor in good health. The genes are TRBV7-2 and TRBJ1-1, with 7 positions matching TRBD1. The sequenced material came from naive CD4+ T cells from blood. CDR3 region: CASSLASGGTEAFF. In DNA, the CDR3 is TGTGCCAGCAGCTTAGCCTCAGGGGGAACTGAAGCTTTCTTT.